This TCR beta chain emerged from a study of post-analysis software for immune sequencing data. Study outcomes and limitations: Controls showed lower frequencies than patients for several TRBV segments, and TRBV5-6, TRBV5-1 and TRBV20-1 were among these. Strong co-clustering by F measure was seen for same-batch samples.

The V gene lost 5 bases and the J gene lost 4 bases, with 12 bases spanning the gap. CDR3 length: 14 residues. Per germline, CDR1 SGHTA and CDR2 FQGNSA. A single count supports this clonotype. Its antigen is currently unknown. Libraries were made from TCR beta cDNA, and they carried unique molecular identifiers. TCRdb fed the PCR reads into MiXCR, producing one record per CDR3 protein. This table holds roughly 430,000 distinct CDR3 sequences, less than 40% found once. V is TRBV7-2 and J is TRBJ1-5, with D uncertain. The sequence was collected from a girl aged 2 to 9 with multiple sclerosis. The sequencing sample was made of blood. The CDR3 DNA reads TGTGCCAGCAGCATACAGTTAGGTAATCAGCCCCAGCATTTT. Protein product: CASSIQLGNQPQHF.